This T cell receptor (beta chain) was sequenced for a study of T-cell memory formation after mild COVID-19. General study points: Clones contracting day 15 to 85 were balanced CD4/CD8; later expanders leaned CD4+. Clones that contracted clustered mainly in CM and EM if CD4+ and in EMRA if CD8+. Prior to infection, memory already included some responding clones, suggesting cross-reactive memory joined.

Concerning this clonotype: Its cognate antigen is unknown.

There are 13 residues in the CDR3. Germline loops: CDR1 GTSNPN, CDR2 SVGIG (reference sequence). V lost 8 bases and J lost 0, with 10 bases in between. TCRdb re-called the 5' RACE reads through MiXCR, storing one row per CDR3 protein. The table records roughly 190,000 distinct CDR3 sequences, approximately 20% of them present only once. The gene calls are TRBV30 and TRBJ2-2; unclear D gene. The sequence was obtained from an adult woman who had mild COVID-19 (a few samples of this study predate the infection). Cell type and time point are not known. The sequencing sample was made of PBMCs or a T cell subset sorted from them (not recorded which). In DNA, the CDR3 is TGTGCCGCGCAGTTGACGAACACCGGGGAGCTGTTTTTT. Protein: CAAQLTNTGELFF. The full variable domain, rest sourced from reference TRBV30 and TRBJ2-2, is SQTIHQWPATLVQPVGSPLSLECTVEGTSNPNLYWYRQAAGRGLQLLFYSVGIGQISSEVPQNLSASRPQDRQFILSSKKLLLSDSGFYLCAAQLTNTGELFFGEGSRLTVL.